The T cell receptor beta chain described here comes from a study of T cells in Graves' hyperthyroidism and ophthalmopathy (dated by TCRdb to about 2019). Context from the whole study: Peripheral blood samples were taken at the time of initial diagnosis, prior to any treatment. TCR V-J signatures able to tell the groups apart were searched for in a discovery cohort of approximately 95 patients, of whom roughly 42 had Graves' ophthalmopathy and 55 to 60 had stable Graves' hyperthyroidism. Whether ophthalmopathy could be predicted prospectively was tested in an independent validation cohort made up of approximately 19 hyperthyroidism patients plus 17 patients who later progressed to ophthalmopathy. The roughly 90 discovery patients were divided at random into training and test sets in a 7:3 ratio. The study also compared thyroid tissue and blood T-cell repertoires from over 5 Graves' hyperthyroidism patients. Once sampling was done, hyperthyroidism patients were given methimazole at a starting dose of 30 mg daily, whereas ophthalmopathy patients were given high-dose intravenous methylprednisolone. TCR Vbeta CDR3 sequencing of roughly 140 peripheral blood samples (over 40 ophthalmopathy, roughly 74 hyperthyroidism and around 17 progressor patients) is reported in the paper. The paper as a whole reports these results and caveats: A 13 V-J signature model separated ophthalmopathy from stable hyperthyroidism, with around 90% sensitivity and roughly 81% specificity in cross-validation and 80%/75% in testing. In validation, the model predicted progression to ophthalmopathy with roughly 70% sensitivity and 72% to 75% specificity, a median of about 6 months before onset. Blood samples also contained most of the expanded thyroid clonotypes (frequency above 0.001), which suggests that blood repertoires may reflect thyroid immune responses. Sample size was not statistically predetermined, and investigators were not blinded to group allocation.

The TCR beta CDR3 regions were amplified from RNA transcripts. The TCR CDR3 was subjected to a first round of RT-PCR using the HTBI primer set and the Qiagen OneStep RT-PCR kit. The libraries were constructed in a second round of multiplex PCR and then size-selected and purified. The libraries were sequenced on an Illumina HiSeq2000 using paired-end 100 bp reads. From the authors' description of their analysis: SOAPnuke was used to process the raw data, with reads discarded if the reads contained adapters or uncalled bases, had a mean Phred below 15, or lacked an exact constant-primer or identifier match. COPE v1.2.5 was used to merge the high-quality paired reads, and each unique nucleotide sequence was defined as a clonotype. MiTCR v1.1 was used to align the clonotypes against IMGT TRBV, TRBD and TRBJ reference segments. Only V-J combinations with frequency above 0.0001, covering approximately 99% of repertoires, were analysed. The TCS score was defined as F50 (clonal expansion) divided by E x V (chaos), with BLOSUM62-based TCRdist calculated between CDR3 peptides within each V-J. Welch's t-statistics and random forest reduced 514 V-J features to 13, which were used in a naive Bayes classifier (R e1071). The public reads were quality trimmed at Q25 with fastp and then assembled into clones with MiXCR by TCRdb, keeping productive beta chains. Merged by CDR3 protein, the rows form single entries marked with the most common genes and DNA. The V and J calls here are based on TCRdb, not the publication. This sample comprises under 350,000 distinct CDR3 sequences, around 20% of them detected only once. The top ten constitute over 40% of the sample.

The CDR3 starts with the cysteine, ends with the phenylalanine, and has 17 residues. Of the read, only the CDR3 DNA is kept; its 51 bases are in frame from base 1. In the germline V gene, CDR1 corresponds to LGHNA and CDR2 to YNFKEQ. V and J are truncated by 0 bases and 1 base respectively, leaving an intervening sequence of 12 bases. A patient counted as having stable Graves' hyperthyroidism if no progression to ophthalmopathy occurred over 18 months of follow-up. The hyperthyroidism patients were between 18 and 65 years old and newly diagnosed, with a disease duration of less than 2 months. Patients with uncontrolled infections, other autoimmune diseases, pregnancy or lactation were excluded. Clinical symptoms, serum thyroxine and TRAb, thyroid ultrasound, and orbital computed tomography formed the basis for the diagnoses. PBMCs were separated from roughly 10 ml of fresh peripheral blood using Ficoll-Paque density gradient centrifugation. Total RNA was extracted with Trizol reagent, and quality was checked on an Agilent 2100 Bioanalyzer.

Remarks on this clonotype: Its recognized antigen is unknown. No base quality values were provided; no much bigger clone lies one nucleotide off.

The chain uses TRBV4-2 and TRBJ2-2, with a weak D call of TRBD2 (5 bases match). Sequencing was done on a sample of blood. The origin of this receptor is a woman aged 50 to 60 with Graves' hyperthyroidism. The DNA sequence is TGTGCCAGCAGCCAAGATGATCAGCGGAGGAACACCGGGGAGCTGTTTTTT. This codes for CASSQDDQRRNTGELFF.